Following are 5 T cell receptor beta chains from one sample sequenced in a study of cytomegalovirus exposure and HLA in healthy donors. Primers: 60 Vbeta forward and 13 Jbeta reverse. Produced via immunoSEQ multiplex PCR; TCRdb's table is partial and in-frame only. Reported are fewer than 60,000 clones; the ten largest clones contain more than 10%. The specimen sequenced was PBMCs. These receptors originate from a young woman in good health and CMV-seropositive.

The V gene is TRBV4-1, the J gene TRBJ2-7, with TRBD2 matching over 9 bases. In germline, CDR1 is MGHRA, CDR2 YSYEKL. The CDR3 covers 17 residues. V was pared by 0 bases and J by 2 bases, with 8 bases of the junction left unmatched. The DNA for the CDR3 is TGCGCCAGCAGCCAAGATATTAGCGGGGGATCACCCTACGAGCAGTACTTC. Residues: CASSQDISGGSPYEQYF.

CDR3 DNA: TGTGCCAGCAGCGTTGGGGGGGCCCACTACGAGCAGTACTTC. This sequence encodes CASSVGGAHYEQYF. This chain connects TRBV9 to TRBJ2-7; perhaps TRBD2 as D (7 bases). V lost 2 bases and J 3 bases, leaving 12 bases between the germline ends. The CDR3 extends over 14 amino acids. CDR1 is SGDLS and CDR2 is YYNGEE in the germline V gene.

The chain carries TRBV13 and TRBJ1-2; D remains unclear. CDR1 and CDR2 (germline): PRHDT, FYEKMQ (reference sequence). The CDR3 runs to 17 residues. V gave up 1 base and J gave up 8 bases, with 23 bases separating them. The DNA for the CDR3 is TGTGCCAGCAGCTTAGTCTTCCTCGGTCCCCCCCCGAGGGGCTACACCTTC. This gives the protein CASSLVFLGPPPRGYTF.

The chain employs TRBV7-9 and TRBJ1-2; the D is unclear. Germline V CDR1 and CDR2: SEHNR, FQNEAQ (reference sequence). Trimming left V 2 bases short and J 2 bases short, with 6 bases between. The CDR3 is 13 residues long. The CDR3 nucleotides read TGTGCCAGCAGCTTATTGCTAAACTATGGCTACACCTTC. It encodes CASSLLLNYGYTF.

This chain connects TRBV18 to TRBJ1-4; no firm D call. CDR3 size: 13 residues. V was pared by 5 bases and J by 6 bases, with 10 bases between. Germline V gene sequence: CDR1 KGHSH, CDR2 LQKENI. CDR3: CASSSGPDEKLFF. Here the CDR3 DNA reads TGTGCCAGCTCAAGTGGTCCGGATGAAAAACTGTTTTTT.